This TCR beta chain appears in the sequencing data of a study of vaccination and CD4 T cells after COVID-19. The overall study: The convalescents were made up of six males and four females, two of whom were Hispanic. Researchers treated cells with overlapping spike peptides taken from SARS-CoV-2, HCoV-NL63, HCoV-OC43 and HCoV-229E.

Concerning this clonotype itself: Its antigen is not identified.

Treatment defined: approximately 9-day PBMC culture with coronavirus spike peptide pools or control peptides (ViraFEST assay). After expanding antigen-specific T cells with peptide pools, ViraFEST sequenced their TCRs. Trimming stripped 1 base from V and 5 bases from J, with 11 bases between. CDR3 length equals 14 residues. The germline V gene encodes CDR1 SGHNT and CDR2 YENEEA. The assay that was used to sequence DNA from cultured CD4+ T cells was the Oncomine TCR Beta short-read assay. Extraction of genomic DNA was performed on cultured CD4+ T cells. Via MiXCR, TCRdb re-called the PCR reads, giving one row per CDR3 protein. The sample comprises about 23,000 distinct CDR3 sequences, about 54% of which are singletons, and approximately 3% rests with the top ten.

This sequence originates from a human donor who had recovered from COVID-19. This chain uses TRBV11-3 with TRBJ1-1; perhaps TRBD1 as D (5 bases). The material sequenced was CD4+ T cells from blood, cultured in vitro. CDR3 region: CASSLVTGGTEAFF. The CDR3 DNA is TGTGCCAGCAGCTTAGTCACGGGGGGGACTGAAGCTTTCTTT.